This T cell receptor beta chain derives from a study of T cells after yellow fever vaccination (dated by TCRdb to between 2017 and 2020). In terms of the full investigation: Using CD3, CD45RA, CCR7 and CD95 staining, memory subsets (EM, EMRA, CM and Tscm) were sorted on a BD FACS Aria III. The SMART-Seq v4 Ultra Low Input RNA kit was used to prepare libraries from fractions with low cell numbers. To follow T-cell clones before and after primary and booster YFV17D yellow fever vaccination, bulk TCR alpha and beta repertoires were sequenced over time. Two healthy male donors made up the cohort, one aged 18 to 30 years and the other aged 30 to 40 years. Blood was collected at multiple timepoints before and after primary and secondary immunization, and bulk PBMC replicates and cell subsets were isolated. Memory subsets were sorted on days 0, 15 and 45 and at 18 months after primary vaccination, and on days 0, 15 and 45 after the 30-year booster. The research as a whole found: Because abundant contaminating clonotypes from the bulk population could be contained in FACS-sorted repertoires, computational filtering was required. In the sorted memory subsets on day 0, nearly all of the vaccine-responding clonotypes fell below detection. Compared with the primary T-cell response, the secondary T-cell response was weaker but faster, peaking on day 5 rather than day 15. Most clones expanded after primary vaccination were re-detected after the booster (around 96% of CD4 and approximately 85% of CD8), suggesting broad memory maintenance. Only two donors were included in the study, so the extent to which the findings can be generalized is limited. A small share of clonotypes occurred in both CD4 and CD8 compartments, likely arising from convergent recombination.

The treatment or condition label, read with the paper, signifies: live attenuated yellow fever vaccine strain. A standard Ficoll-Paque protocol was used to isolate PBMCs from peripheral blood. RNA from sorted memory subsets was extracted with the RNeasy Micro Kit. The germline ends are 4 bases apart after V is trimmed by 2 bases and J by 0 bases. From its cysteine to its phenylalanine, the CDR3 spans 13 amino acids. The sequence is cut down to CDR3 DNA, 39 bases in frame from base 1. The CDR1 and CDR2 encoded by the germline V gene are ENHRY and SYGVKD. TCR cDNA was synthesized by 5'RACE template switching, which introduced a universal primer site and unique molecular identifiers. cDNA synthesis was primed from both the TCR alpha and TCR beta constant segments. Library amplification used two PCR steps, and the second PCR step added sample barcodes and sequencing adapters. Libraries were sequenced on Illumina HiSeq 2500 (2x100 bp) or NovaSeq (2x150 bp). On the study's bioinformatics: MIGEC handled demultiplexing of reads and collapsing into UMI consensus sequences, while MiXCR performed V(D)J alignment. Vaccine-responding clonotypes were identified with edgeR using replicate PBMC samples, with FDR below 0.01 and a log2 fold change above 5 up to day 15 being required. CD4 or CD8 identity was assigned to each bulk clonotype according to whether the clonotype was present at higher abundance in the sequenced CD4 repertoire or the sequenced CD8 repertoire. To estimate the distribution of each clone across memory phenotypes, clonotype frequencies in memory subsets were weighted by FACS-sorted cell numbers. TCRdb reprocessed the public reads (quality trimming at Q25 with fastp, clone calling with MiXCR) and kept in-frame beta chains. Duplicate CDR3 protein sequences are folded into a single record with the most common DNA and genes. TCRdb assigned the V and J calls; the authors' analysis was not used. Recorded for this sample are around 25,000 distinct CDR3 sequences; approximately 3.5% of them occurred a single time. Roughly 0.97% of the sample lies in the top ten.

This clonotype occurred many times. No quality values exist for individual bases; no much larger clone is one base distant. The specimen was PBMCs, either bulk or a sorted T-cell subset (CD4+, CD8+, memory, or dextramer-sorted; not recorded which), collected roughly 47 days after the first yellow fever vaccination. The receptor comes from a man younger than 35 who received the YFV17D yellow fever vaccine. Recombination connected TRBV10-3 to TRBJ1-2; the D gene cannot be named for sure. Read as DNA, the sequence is TGTGCCATCAGTGAGGGGGCTAACTATGGCTACACCTTC. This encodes CAISEGANYGYTF.